The rows below give T cell receptor beta chains drawn from one sample of a study of blood T cell repertoires in COVID-19. Here immunoSEQ multiplex PCR was the method, and the copy in TCRdb shows in-frame clones only, minus some. The sample lists 150,000 or so clones, 90% occurring once. What was sequenced was peripheral blood. All receptors derive from a middle-aged man with acute or convalescent COVID-19. The CDR3 runs from the conserved cysteine through the conserved F or W. The order of the fields is J gene, clone size, D gene, V gene, CDR3 protein, CDR3 DNA. D genes are given only for firm matches. The listing skips clone size in some rows; elsewhere it reads once, few, many or a size class.

TRBJ2-3,once,-,TRBV6-9,CASSRAITSTDTQYF,TGTGCCAGCAGTCGCGCTATAACTAGCACAGATACGCAGTATTTT
TRBJ1-5,-,-,TRBV27,CASRPRGNQPQHF,TGTGCCAGCAGACCCAGGGGCAATCAGCCCCAGCATTTT
TRBJ2-1,-,TRBD2,TRBV14,CASSHQGGLAGANEQFF,TGTGCCAGCAGCCATCAAGGGGGACTAGCGGGAGCCAATGAGCAGTTCTTC
TRBJ2-2,-,-,TRBV11-3,CASSLAESTGELFF,TGTGCCAGCAGCTTAGCAGAATCCACCGGGGAGCTGTTTTTT
TRBJ2-1,-,-,TRBV2,CASTKGDYNEQFF,TGTGCCAGCACCAAAGGGGATTACAATGAGCAGTTCTTC
TRBJ1-4,-,-,TRBV7-2,CASSLAGQNEKLFF,TGTGCCAGCAGCTTAGCAGGACAGAATGAAAAACTGTTTTTT
TRBJ2-7,-,-,TRBV4-2,CASSQDRGIYEQYF,TGTGCCAGCAGCCAAGATCGAGGTATCTACGAGCAGTACTTC
TRBJ1-1,-,TRBD1,TRBV18,CASSPRGDTEAFF,TGTGCCAGCTCACCCAGGGGGGATACTGAAGCTTTCTTT
TRBJ2-5,-,-,TRBV29-1,CSVPGLGWEETQYF,TGCAGCGTTCCGGGATTGGGGTGGGAGGAGACCCAGTACTTC
TRBJ2-5,-,-,TRBV18,CASSPSGVFRETQYF,TGTGCCAGCTCACCATCAGGGGTGTTTCGAGAGACCCAGTACTTC
TRBJ1-1,-,TRBD1,TRBV12-5,CASGTWTGAVTEAFF,TGTGCTAGTGGTACTTGGACAGGGGCGGTCACTGAAGCTTTCTTT
TRBJ2-3,-,TRBD2,TRBV6-2/TRBV6-3,CASSYPASGGVPAADTQYF,TGTGCCAGCAGTTACCCTGCTAGCGGGGGGGTCCCGGCCGCAGATACGCAGTATTTT
TRBJ1-5,-,-,TRBV7-8,CASSLAWVMWGDNQPQHF,TGTGCCAGCAGCTTAGCTTGGGTTATGTGGGGGGACAATCAGCCCCAGCATTTT
TRBJ1-1,-,TRBD1,TRBV28,CASSSPGQGRTEAFF,TGTGCCAGCAGTTCACCCGGACAGGGGCGCACTGAAGCTTTCTTT
TRBJ1-5,-,-,TRBV4-3,CASSQVRSRICNQPQHF,TGCGCCAGCAGCCAAGTACGTTCGCGGATTTGCAATCAGCCCCAGCATTTT
TRBJ2-1,-,-,TRBV7-3,CASSSLQDNEQFF,TGTGCCAGCAGCTCGCTCCAGGACAATGAGCAGTTCTTC
TRBJ2-5,-,-,TRBV7-8,CASSSGHPQETQYF,TGTGCCAGCAGCTCGGGACACCCCCAAGAGACCCAGTACTTC
TRBJ2-1,-,-,TRBV11-1,CASSPSTRNEQFF,TGTGCCAGCAGCCCCTCCACGCGGAATGAGCAGTTCTTC
TRBJ1-5,-,-,TRBV5-5,CASSLMAAAIQPQHF,TGTGCCAGCAGCCTAATGGCCGCGGCAATTCAGCCCCAGCATTTT
TRBJ1-4,-,-,TRBV19,CASSIVNRDEKLFF,TGTGCCAGTAGTATTGTGAACCGGGATGAAAAACTGTTTTTT
TRBJ1-4,-,TRBD1,TRBV2,CASRYRDRNEKLFF,TGTGCCAGCCGGTACCGGGACAGAAATGAAAAACTGTTTTTT
TRBJ1-2,-,-,TRBV19,CASSPWAGEGYTF,TGTGCCAGTAGTCCCTGGGCAGGTGAAGGCTACACCTTC
TRBJ2-5,few,TRBD2,TRBV6-5,CASRLAGGRETQYF,TGTGCCAGCAGGCTAGCGGGGGGGAGAGAGACCCAGTACTTC
TRBJ2-7,-,TRBD1,TRBV30,CAWSVGTAYEQYF,TGTGCCTGGAGTGTAGGGACAGCCTACGAGCAGTACTTC
TRBJ1-5,-,-,TRBV21-1,CASSAHRGTGNQPQHF,TGTGCCAGCAGCGCTCACAGGGGTACGGGCAATCAGCCCCAGCATTTT
TRBJ2-1,-,TRBD2,TRBV27,CASSRGSSYNEQFF,TGTGCCAGCTCCCGCGGGAGTTCCTACAATGAGCAGTTCTTC
TRBJ1-5,-,-,TRBV2,CASSGQKGNQPQHF,TGTGCCAGCAGTGGACAGAAGGGCAATCAGCCCCAGCATTTT
TRBJ1-2,-,TRBD1,TRBV5-1,CASRQGDRGNYGYTF,TGCGCCAGCAGACAAGGGGACAGGGGTAACTATGGCTACACCTTC
TRBJ2-3,once,TRBD1,TRBV5-4,CASSLGAGTADTQYF,TGTGCCAGCAGCTTGGGCGCAGGGACAGCAGATACGCAGTATTTT
TRBJ1-6,once,-,TRBV5-5,CASSESSYNSPLHF,TGTGCCAGCAGCGAGTCCTCCTATAATTCACCCCTCCACTTT
TRBJ2-3,-,TRBD2,TRBV3-1/TRBV3-2,CASSQEATSGGPRTDTQYF,TGTGCCAGCAGCCAAGAGGCTACTAGCGGAGGCCCTCGCACAGATACGCAGTATTTT
TRBJ1-5,-,-,TRBV3-1/TRBV3-2,CASSQGTDSNQPQHF,TGTGCCAGCAGCCAAGGGACAGATAGCAATCAGCCCCAGCATTTT
TRBJ2-2,many,TRBD2,TRBV10-1,CASSGLAGSGELFF,TGCGCCAGCAGCGGACTAGCCGGGTCCGGGGAGCTGTTTTTT
TRBJ2-5,-,TRBD1,TRBV11-2,CASSGGTGFWETQYF,TGTGCCAGCAGCGGAGGGACAGGATTTTGGGAGACCCAGTACTTC
TRBJ1-3,once,-,TRBV9,CASSADTRSSGNTIYF,TGTGCCAGCAGCGCGGACACCCGGAGCTCTGGAAACACCATATATTTT
TRBJ2-1,-,-,TRBV5-4,CASSLSVARLRSYNEQFF,TGTGCCAGCAGCTTGTCGGTGGCTAGGTTACGGTCCTACAATGAGCAGTTCTTC
TRBJ2-1,-,TRBD2,TRBV7-2,CASAVGRGNNEQFF,TGTGCCTCGGCGGTAGGGCGGGGGAACAATGAGCAGTTCTTC
TRBJ2-3,-,TRBD2,TRBV11-1,CASSSQRGRVTDTQYF,TGTGCCAGCAGTTCTCAGCGGGGGAGGGTCACAGATACGCAGTATTTT
TRBJ1-4,-,-,TRBV5-1,CASSWRGPTNEKLFF,TGCGCCAGCAGCTGGCGGGGCCCCACTAATGAAAAACTGTTTTTT
TRBJ1-6,-,TRBD1,TRBV5-8,CASSLEGGRTGDSPLHF,TGTGCCAGCAGCTTGGAGGGAGGTCGGACAGGGGATTCACCCCTCCACTTT
TRBJ2-6,-,-,TRBV21-1,CASSSDRGRSGANVLTF,TGTGCCAGCAGCTCCGACAGGGGGCGTTCTGGGGCCAACGTCCTGACTTTC
TRBJ2-7,-,TRBD1,TRBV4-1,CASSQEAGTVYEQYF,TGCGCCAGCAGCCAGGAAGCCGGGACAGTCTACGAGCAGTACTTC
TRBJ1-5,-,TRBD1,TRBV7-3,CASSEGTGPNQPQHF,TGTGCCAGCAGCGAAGGGACAGGGCCTAATCAGCCCCAGCATTTT
TRBJ2-1,-,TRBD2,TRBV6-4,CASRTRTSYNEQFF,TGTGCCAGCAGGACCCGGACTAGCTACAATGAGCAGTTCTTC
TRBJ2-2,-,-,TRBV6-2/TRBV6-3,CASSYFGFNTGELFF,TGTGCCAGCAGTTACTTCGGGTTTAACACCGGGGAGCTGTTTTTT
TRBJ2-1,-,-,TRBV5-4,CASSLGPGSFNEQFF,TGTGCCAGCAGCTTGGGCCCCGGTTCTTTTAATGAGCAGTTCTTC
TRBJ2-7,-,-,TRBV25-1,CASSESGRQVQYF,TGTGCCAGCAGTGAATCTGGCCGCCAGGTGCAGTACTTC
TRBJ1-6,-,-,TRBV7-9,CASSLHGNSPLHF,TGTGCCAGCAGCTTACACGGGAATTCACCCCTCCACTTT
TRBJ1-5,once,TRBD1,TRBV7-2,CASSLEGQANQPQHF,TGTGCCAGCAGCTTAGAGGGACAGGCGAATCAGCCCCAGCATTTT
TRBJ2-6,once,-,TRBV7-2,CASSLDGSGANVLTF,TGTGCCAGCAGCTTAGACGGGTCTGGGGCCAACGTCCTGACTTTC
TRBJ2-2,-,-,TRBV2,CASSGWSTGELFF,TGTGCCAGCAGTGGTTGGAGTACCGGGGAGCTGTTTTTT
TRBJ1-5,-,-,TRBV7-2,CASSRTLNDQPQHF,TGTGCCAGCAGTCGGACACTTAACGATCAGCCCCAGCATTTT
TRBJ2-3,-,TRBD2,TRBV13,CASSSSGDQKGDTQYF,TGTGCCAGCAGCTCTAGCGGGGACCAGAAAGGGGATACGCAGTATTTT
TRBJ2-7,-,-,TRBV27,CASSFLGRTYEQYF,TGTGCCAGCAGTTTTTTGGGGCGCACCTACGAGCAGTACTTC
TRBJ2-1,-,-,TRBV27,CASSFGGEQFF,TGTGCCAGCAGTTTCGGAGGTGAGCAGTTCTTC
TRBJ2-3,few,TRBD2,TRBV3-1/TRBV3-2,CASSRELRLAGGADTQYF,TGTGCCAGCAGCCGAGAACTAAGACTAGCGGGGGGGGCCGATACGCAGTATTTT
TRBJ1-2,-,-,TRBV19,CASKQVSYGYTF,TGTGCCAGTAAACAGGTATCCTATGGCTACACCTTC
TRBJ2-3,-,TRBD1,TRBV2,CASGRYGQGFPTDSTDTQYF,TGTGCCAGCGGTCGTTACGGACAGGGTTTTCCTACAGATAGCACAGATACGCAGTATTTT
TRBJ2-1,once,-,TRBV5-1,CASSLASYNEQFF,TGCGCCAGCAGCTTGGCGAGCTACAATGAGCAGTTCTTC